A single sample gave rise to the 13 T cell receptor beta chains below, sequenced in a study of T cells in Graves' hyperthyroidism and ophthalmopathy. Amplified regions were TCR beta CDR3 sequences from RNA transcripts. Initially, a first-round RT-PCR of the TCR CDR3 employed the HTBI primer set. Each CDR3 protein is one row after TCRdb ran MiXCR on the multiplex PCR reads. The sample lists a few hundred thousand distinct CDR3 sequences; less than 25% were seen once. The sequenced material came from blood. The source of these receptors is a man aged 18 to 29 with Graves' hyperthyroidism.

This clonotype has more than one count but fewer than ten. This sequence joins TRBV6-1 and TRBJ1-1; TRBD1 matches at 7 bases. The germline V gene has CDR1 MNHNS and CDR2 SASEGT. V was clipped by 8 bases and J by 2 bases; unmatched bases: 11. This CDR3 region has 15 residues. In nucleotides, the CDR3 is TGTGCCAGCCGCCTCGGACAGGAGATTAACACTGAAGCTTTCTTT. Protein product: CASRLGQEINTEAFF.

Notes on this clonotype: A read error is possible here, since a much larger clone lies one base away. This chain connects TRBV2 to TRBJ1-1; D is possibly TRBD1 (6 bases). The CDR3 is 13 amino acids. The germline CDR1 and CDR2 sequences are SNHLY and FYNNEI. As DNA, the CDR3 is TGTTCCAGCGCGGAACGACAGGTCACTGAAGCTTTCTTT. Its translation: CSSAERQVTEAFF.

V usage is TRBV7-2 and J usage is TRBJ2-5; D unresolved. The CDR3 has 14 amino acids. V lost 2 bases, J lost 5 bases, and 12 bases lay in between. CDR1 is SGHTA, CDR2 FQGNSA, per germline. In DNA form, the CDR3 reads TGTGCCAGCAGCTTAAGTACCTCGATGGAGACCCAGTACTTC. Its protein is CASSLSTSMETQYF.

This clonotype came up many times. Here the CDR3 reads CASTSQTEGYGYTF. The CDR3 region has the DNA TGCGCCAGCACCTCTCAAACTGAGGGCTATGGCTACACCTTC. V is TRBV4-1 and J is TRBJ1-2; D remains unclear. The CDR3 contains 14 residues. V lost 7 bases to trimming and J lost 4 bases, with 16 bases between them. CDR1 and CDR2 from the germline V gene are MGHRA and YSYEKL.

The chain combines TRBV30 with TRBJ2-7; D is undetermined. The CDR3 runs to 13 residues. V was pared by 1 base and J by 3 bases, with 10 bases between. Germline V gene sequence: CDR1 GTSNPN, CDR2 SVGIG (reference sequence). The CDR3 reads CAWSDKNYYEQYF. As DNA, the CDR3 is TGTGCCTGGAGTGACAAAAATTACTACGAGCAGTACTTC.

There are many counts of this clonotype. The chain couples TRBV6-5 to TRBJ2-7, with D uncertain. Trimming removed 2 bases from V and 3 bases from J, with 8 bases in between. CDR3 length equals 13 residues. Germline V lookup: CDR1 MNHEY, CDR2 SVGAGI. CDR3 DNA: TGTGCCAGCAGTTACGCGGAATACTACGAGCAGTACTTC. Translation: CASSYAEYYEQYF.

This clonotype was seen many times. The chain is built from TRBV19 and TRBJ1-5; the D gene is possibly TRBD1 (6 bases). Looked up from germline, CDR1 is LNHDA and CDR2 is SQIVND (reference sequence). The V end was cut by 5 bases, the J end by 3 bases, with 14 bases between. The CDR3 sequence is 15 residues long. The CDR3 DNA sequence: TGTGCCAGTAGTGGGGGACAAGGGTACAATCAGCCCCAGCATTTT. It translates to CASSGGQGYNQPQHF.

This clonotype occurred many times. The genes are TRBV7-9 and TRBJ1-2; no reliable D call. V gave up 6 bases and J gave up 4 bases, with 18 bases separating them. CDR3 length equals 15 residues. From germline, CDR1 is SEHNR and CDR2 FQNEAQ (reference sequence). DNA for the CDR3: TGTGCCAGCAGTTCCTTCGCAGCAGCAGTCTATGGCTACACCTTC. This encodes CASSSFAAAVYGYTF.

In this sample, this clonotype turned up a few times. The germline gene is not matched at one end of the junction; a read error may be the cause. In DNA form, the CDR3 reads TGTGCCAGCAGCGTAGACCAGGGTTCAGGGGTCAACGTCCTGACTTTC. This encodes CASSVDQGSGVNVLTF. The chain combines TRBV9 with TRBJ2-6; D is perhaps TRBD1 (6 bases). Germline V lookup: CDR1 SGDLS, CDR2 YYNGEE. The CDR3 loop spans 16 amino acids.

This clonotype occurred a few times. The chain joins TRBV5-1 to TRBJ1-1; the match to TRBD1 covers 8 bases. This CDR3 spans 17 amino acids. Unmatched junction bases numbered 14, after V lost 4 bases and J lost 3 bases. CDR1 is SGHRS, CDR2 YFSETQ, per germline. The CDR3 DNA reads as TGCGCCAGCAGCCGAGACAGGGGCGATTACATGGACACTGAAGCTTTCTTT. Translated, it gives CASSRDRGDYMDTEAFF.

This clonotype was seen at least ten times. The rearrangement uses TRBV10-2 and TRBJ1-3; possibly TRBD1 for D (6 bases). Looked up from germline, CDR1 is WSHSY and CDR2 is SAAADI. Trimming cost V 2 bases and J 8 bases, with 19 bases left between them. The CDR3 spans 16 residues. The CDR3 region is CASSESSTGRGHTIYF. The CDR3 DNA sequence: TGCGCCAGCAGTGAGAGTTCGACAGGCAGGGGCCACACCATATATTTT.

This clonotype was found many times. The V gene is TRBV11-2, the J gene TRBJ2-5, with D perhaps being TRBD1 or TRBD2 (5 bases each). This CDR3 is built from 14 residues. Trimming pared 1 base from V and 7 bases from J, leaving 13 bases between. CDR1 and CDR2 (germline): SGHAT, FQNNGV. In nucleotides, the CDR3 is TGTGCCAGCAGCTTAGCGGGGCAGGCAGGGACCCAGTACTTC. Translation gives CASSLAGQAGTQYF.

This clonotype was seen repeatedly, ten times or more. The chain couples TRBV19 to TRBJ2-2; D remains ambiguous. The CDR3 has 14 residues. Trimming stripped 2 bases from V and 1 base from J, with 5 bases between. The germline V gene has CDR1 LNHDA and CDR2 SQIVND (reference sequence). The CDR3 region has the DNA TGTGCCAGTAGTATAAAGGTGAACACCGGGGAGCTGTTTTTT. This encodes CASSIKVNTGELFF.